This passage covers 4 T cell receptor beta chains from one sample sequenced in a study of regulatory T cells in long-lasting Graves disease (dated by TCRdb to the early 2020s). The label giving this sample's time point can be read as: newly diagnosed GD, antithyroid drugs for less than 3 months. For both TCR sequencing and RNA sequencing, RNA was extracted from PBMCs in TRIzol. Receptors were amplified or captured by multiplex PCR. The instrument was an Illumina HiSeq 4000. CDR3 regions were amplified by Arm-PCR with iRepertoire HTBI primers to construct TCR beta libraries. TCRdb cleaned the public reads at Q25 with fastp, built clones with MiXCR and kept in-frame beta chains. One record per CDR3 amino acid sequence lists the most common genes and DNA. The sample table contains about 540,000 distinct CDR3 sequences; only one count was recorded for approximately 13% of them. The ten largest account for more than 8.5% of the sample.

These same records also appear under a second study, on T cells in Graves' hyperthyroidism and ophthalmopathy.

The sample here was peripheral blood mononuclear cells (PBMCs), taken at new diagnosis, from a patient treated with antithyroid drugs. The receptors were gathered from a man aged 25 to 40 with Graves disease. Donor details come from another sample of the same person, matched by shared clones.

This CDR3 reads CASSPPPGLADTQYF. CDR3 bases: TGTGCCAGCTCACCCCCCCCAGGGTTGGCAGATACGCAGTATTTT. The chain recombines TRBV18 with TRBJ2-3; D may be TRBD1 (5 bases). The germline CDR1 and CDR2 sequences are KGHSH and LQKENI. This CDR3 region has 15 residues. Trimming left V 3 bases short and J 4 bases short, with 14 bases between.

This clonotype came up many times. The J gene is TRBJ1-1, the V gene TRBV2; TRBD1 is a possible D gene (5 bases). The CDR3 spans 13 residues. CDR1 is SNHLY, CDR2 FYNNEI, per germline. The V end was cut by 8 bases, the J end by 5 bases, with 15 bases between. The CDR3 bases are TGTGCCAGCCCGAGGGACCTTAGGACTGAAGCTTTCTTT. Translation gives CASPRDLRTEAFF.

V is TRBV19 and J is TRBJ1-5; D remains ambiguous. This CDR3 has 13 residues. Germline V lookup: CDR1 LNHDA, CDR2 SQIVND (reference sequence). V was clipped by 10 bases and J by 7 bases, with 17 bases between them. The CDR3 nucleotides read TGTGCCACCAGCAGCGCGCGCGTCCAGCCCCAGCATTTT. It specifies CATSSARVQPQHF.

At least ten counts were recorded for this clonotype. The CDR3 DNA sequence: TGCAGTGCTAGTCGTGCTTCGGGCACAGATACGCAGTATTTT. Protein sequence: CSASRASGTDTQYF. The gene calls are TRBV20-1 and TRBJ2-3; D not resolved. Trimming removed 3 bases at V and 1 base at J, with 11 bases between. CDR1 and CDR2 from the germline V gene are DFQATT and SNEGSKA (reference sequence). The CDR3 covers 14 residues.